This T cell receptor beta chain derives from a study of shared clonotypes between healthy human individuals. Trimming stripped 8 bases from V and 1 base from J, with 10 bases between. Germline V gene lookup returns CDR1 SNHLY and CDR2 FYNNEI. The CDR3 is 13 amino acids. Clones were read by immunoSEQ multiplex PCR, and TCRdb kept only the in-frame ones, dropping some. The repertoire holds about 490,000 clones, with 79% as singletons. Sequencing was carried out using PBMCs. The clonotype comes from a woman in her thirties or forties in good health. Some clones in this sample may be carry-over from other donors' samples. The V and J genes are TRBV2 and TRBJ2-3, with D perhaps TRBD1 (6 bases). The DNA of the CDR3 is TGTGCCAGCGTCAAGGGGGGCACAGATACGCAGTATTTT. Its protein is CASVKGGTDTQYF.